Shown below are 27 T cell receptor beta chains from a single sample sequenced in a study of blood T cell repertoires in COVID-19. Using immunoSEQ multiplex PCR, the repertoire was profiled, and TCRdb retains in-frame clones only, with some absent. The table lists under 35,000 clones, around 90% of them singletons. Sequenced material: peripheral blood. Receptor source: a man aged 55 to 70 with active COVID-19.

The rearrangement links TRBV19 to TRBJ2-2; D gene uncertain. The CDR3 totals 15 residues. Trimming stripped 1 base from V and 5 bases from J, with 11 bases between. The germline CDR1 and CDR2 sequences are LNHDA and SQIVND (reference sequence). CDR3 protein: CASSIGRVSTGELFF. The CDR3, as DNA: TGTGCCAGTAGTATAGGCCGGGTTTCGACCGGGGAGCTGTTTTTT.

The chain couples TRBV11-2 to TRBJ2-2; maybe TRBD2 (6 bases). Trimming removed 2 bases from V and 4 bases from J, with 11 bases in between. CDR1 and CDR2 (germline): SGHAT, FQNNGV. The CDR3 covers 15 residues. The CDR3 coding sequence is TGTGCCAGCAGCTTACCACTAGCAGGCACCGGGGAGCTGTTTTTT. Its translation is CASSLPLAGTGELFF.

This chain links TRBV27 with TRBJ2-1; 8 bases are a match to TRBD2. CDR1 is MNHEY and CDR2 is SMNVEV in the germline V gene (reference sequence). The ends lost 2 bases at V and 3 bases at J; junction bases unmatched: 3. CDR3 length: 15 residues. This CDR3 reads CASSLRLAGYNEQFF. In DNA, the CDR3 is TGTGCCAGCAGTTTACGGCTAGCGGGCTACAATGAGCAGTTCTTC.

This clone was observed a handful of times. The V call is TRBV5-1, the J call TRBJ1-6; no reliable D call. The CDR3 has 15 amino acids. Trimming shortened V by 0 bases and J by 5 bases, and 9 bases separated the two germline ends. CDR1 and CDR2 (germline): SGHRS, YFSETQ. In nucleotides, the CDR3 is TGCGCCAGCAGCTTGGGCGGGAACCATAATTCACCCCTCCACTTT. Translated: CASSLGGNHNSPLHF.

This rearrangement joins TRBV9 to TRBJ2-1; maybe TRBD2 (5 bases). V lost 3 bases and J 0 bases, leaving 10 bases between the germline ends. CDR3 length: 15 amino acids. Germline assignment: CDR1 SGDLS and CDR2 YYNGEE. The CDR3 region has the DNA TGTGCCAGCAGCGACCAGCGGAGCTCCTACAATGAGCAGTTCTTC. Its protein is CASSDQRSSYNEQFF.

This chain connects TRBV18 to TRBJ2-4; D is perhaps TRBD1 (7 bases). The germline V and J ends were trimmed by 0 bases and 0 bases, with 33 bases remaining between them. CDR1 KGHSH and CDR2 LQKENI come from the germline V gene. This CDR3 has 24 amino acids. This CDR3 reads CASSPPGGMLLGQSVLLAKNIQYF. DNA of the CDR3: TGTGCCAGCTCACCACCCGGCGGGATGCTTCTGGGACAGTCGGTTTTACTAGCCAAAAACATTCAGTACTTC.

This clone showed up just once. The chain links TRBV7-8 to TRBJ2-2, with 10 bases identical to TRBD2. The CDR3 extends over 16 amino acids. Per the germline V gene, CDR1 is SGHVS and CDR2 is FQNEAQ. V was pared by 5 bases and J by 7 bases, with 10 bases of the junction left unmatched. The DNA for the CDR3 is TGTGCCAGCAGCCGTACTAGCGGGACCCCGGGCGGGGAGCTGTTTTTT. Its translation is CASSRTSGTPGGELFF. Drawing the rest from reference TRBV7-8 and TRBJ2-2, the complete variable domain is GAGVSQSPRYKVAKRGQDVALRCDPISGHVSLFWYQQALGQGPEFLTYFQNEAQLDKSGLPSDRFFAERPEGSVSTLKIQRTQQEDSAVYLCASSRTSGTPGGELFFGEGSRLTVL.

The J gene is TRBJ2-7, the V gene TRBV5-5, with a possible D match to TRBD2 (5 bases). Germline V gives CDR1 SGHKS, CDR2 YYEKEE (reference sequence). Trimming left V 5 bases short and J 7 bases short, with 16 bases between. The CDR3 spans 13 residues. CDR3 amino acids: CASSSQTGVEQYF. The CDR3 DNA reads as TGTGCCAGCAGTTCCCAGACCGGGGTAGAGCAGTACTTC.

The CDR3 is CASSLAAQGVTF. For the CDR3, the DNA is TGTGCCAGCAGCTTAGCTGCGCAGGGGGTCACCTTC. This sequence joins TRBV11-2 and TRBJ1-2; 7 bases match TRBD1. Per the germline V gene, CDR1 is SGHAT and CDR2 is FQNNGV. The CDR3 is made up of 12 amino acids. V shed 1 base, J shed 13 bases, and the junction held 6 bases outside the gene matches. The complete variable domain, with remaining parts taken from reference TRBV11-2 and TRBJ1-2, reads EAGVAQSPRYKIIEKRQSVAFWCNPISGHATLYWYQQILGQGPKLLIQFQNNGVVDDSQLPKDRFSAERLKGVDSTLKIQPAKLEDSAVYLCASSLAAQGVTFGSGTRLTVV.

This sequence joins TRBV5-1 and TRBJ2-3, with TRBD2 matching 11 bases. V shed 4 bases, J shed 4 bases, and the junction held 11 bases outside the gene matches. Germline loops: CDR1 SGHRS, CDR2 YFSETQ. There are 17 residues in the CDR3. The CDR3 is CASSPGTSGGGADTQYF. DNA for the CDR3: TGCGCCAGCAGCCCCGGGACTAGCGGAGGGGGCGCAGATACGCAGTATTTT.

DNA for the CDR3: TGTGCCAGCTCACCACCGACAGGGAGCAATCAGCCCCAGCATTTT. Residues: CASSPPTGSNQPQHF. V and J are TRBV18 and TRBJ1-5, with 7 bases that match TRBD1. Germline CDR1 and CDR2: KGHSH and LQKENI. The CDR3 is 15 amino acids. The trim removed 0 bases at V and 1 base at J, leaving 0 bases unmatched. Full variable domain (remainder filled in from reference TRBV18 and TRBJ1-5): NAGVMQNPRHLVRRRGQEARLRCSPMKGHSHVYWYRQLPEEGLKFMVYLQKENIIDESGMPKERFSAEFPKEGPSILRIQQVVRGDSAAYFCASSPPTGSNQPQHFGDGTRLSIL.

This chain uses TRBV19 with TRBJ1-5; tentative D call: TRBD1 (5 bases). The germline V and J ends were trimmed by 6 bases and 0 bases, with 15 bases remaining between them. Germline V gene sequence: CDR1 LNHDA, CDR2 SQIVND (reference sequence). The CDR3 totals 16 residues. The CDR3 DNA reads as TGTGCCAGTAGACTCGACAGAACTTATAGCAATCAGCCCCAGCATTTT. It codes for CASRLDRTYSNQPQHF. The whole variable domain, filled in from reference TRBV19 and TRBJ1-5, reads DGGITQSPKYLFRKEGQNVTLSCEQNLNHDAMYWYRQDPGQGLRLIYYSQIVNDFQKGDIAEGYSVSREKKESFPLTVTSAQKNPTAFYLCASRLDRTYSNQPQHFGDGTRLSIL.

This clone was found a few times. The rearrangement joins TRBV10-1 to TRBJ2-7; tentatively, D is TRBD2 (6 bases). The CDR3 has 13 residues. Trimming shortened V by 4 bases and J by 2 bases, and 9 bases separated the two germline ends. Germline V gene data show CDR1 as WNHNN and CDR2 as SYGVQD (reference sequence). CDR3 sequence reads: CASSGGTAYEQYF. The CDR3 DNA sequence: TGCGCCAGCAGTGGGGGGACTGCCTACGAGCAGTACTTC.

This clone is deemed medium-sized. This chain joins TRBV2 and TRBJ2-1; 9 positions match TRBD1. CDR1 and CDR2 (germline): SNHLY, FYNNEI. CDR3 length: 15 residues. The V gene end was trimmed by 5 bases and the J gene end by 6 bases; junction bases not matched to a gene: 8. DNA of the CDR3: TGTGCCAGCAGTACCACGACAGGGGGTGGCAATGAGCAGTTCTTC. Protein product: CASSTTTGGGNEQFF.

This rearrangement joins TRBV28 to TRBJ1-5, with TRBD1 matching 11 bases. The CDR3 totals 15 residues. J lost 6 bases, V lost 6 bases, and 7 bases had no gene match. Germline CDR1 MDHEN, CDR2 SYDVKM. CDR3 sequence: CASRTGGTGGQPQHF. The CDR3 DNA is TGTGCCAGCAGGACTGGTGGGACAGGGGGTCAGCCCCAGCATTTT.

This sequence joins TRBV2 and TRBJ2-1, with D possibly TRBD2 on 6 matching bases. Trimming removed 0 bases from V and 7 bases from J, with 10 bases in between. Germline CDR1 is SNHLY and CDR2 is FYNNEI. The length of the CDR3 is 14 residues. DNA of the CDR3: TGTGCCAGCAGTGAAGCGTGGAGGGCAAATGAGCAGTTCTTC. Its translation is CASSEAWRANEQFF.

This chain uses TRBV19 with TRBJ2-7, with D unresolved. This CDR3 spans 15 amino acids. V lost 1 base and J 2 bases, leaving 12 bases between the germline ends. Germline values: CDR1 LNHDA, CDR2 SQIVND (reference sequence). The CDR3 reads CASSIGDTPAYEQYF. As DNA, the CDR3 is TGTGCCAGTAGTATAGGCGACACCCCCGCCTACGAGCAGTACTTC.

V usage is TRBV28 and J usage is TRBJ1-4, with TRBD1 identical over 10 bases. The CDR3 totals 14 residues. CDR1 MDHEN and CDR2 SYDVKM come from the germline V gene. V lost 6 bases, J lost 8 bases, and 6 bases stayed unmatched. The chain's CDR3 is CASSPGTGVEKLFF. CDR3 bases: TGTGCCAGCAGCCCCGGGACAGGGGTGGAAAAACTGTTTTTT. Based on the CDR3 plus reference TRBV28 and TRBJ1-4, the full variable domain is DVKVTQSSRYLVKRTGEKVFLECVQDMDHENMFWYRQDPGLGLRLIYFSYDVKMKEKGDIPEGYSVSREKKERFSLILESASTNQTSMYLCASSPGTGVEKLFFGSGTQLSVL.

V is TRBV19 and J is TRBJ2-1, with 7 bases aligning to TRBD2. Germline V CDR1 and CDR2: LNHDA, SQIVND (reference sequence). V was pared by 7 bases and J by 1 base, with 10 bases of the junction left unmatched. The CDR3 covers 16 residues. The CDR3 nucleotides are TGTGCCAGTACCTCAACTAGCGCTACGTCCTACAATGAGCAGTTCTTC. Amino acid sequence: CASTSTSATSYNEQFF.

The chain uses TRBV10-2 and TRBJ2-3; D not resolved. This CDR3 spans 13 amino acids. V lost 6 bases and J lost 0, with 7 bases in between. The V gene's germline CDR1 is WSHSY and CDR2 SAAADI. This CDR3 is CASRQSSTDTQYF. The CDR3 coding sequence is TGCGCCAGCAGACAATCTAGCACAGATACGCAGTATTTT.

The V and J genes are TRBV25-1 and TRBJ2-5; tentatively, D is TRBD1 (6 bases). The CDR3 has 15 amino acids. Looked up from germline, CDR1 is MGHDK and CDR2 is SYGVNS. V lost 7 bases, J lost 5 bases, and 20 bases lay in between. The CDR3 DNA reads as TGTGCCAGCACCGAGGGGTCAGGGGTGAGGGAGACCCAGTACTTC. Protein sequence: CASTEGSGVRETQYF.

The chain is built from TRBV7-2 and TRBJ2-7; TRBD2 might be the D (5 bases). The CDR3 runs 13 residues. Per the germline V gene, CDR1 is SGHTA and CDR2 is FQGNSA. Between the trimmed V and J ends, which lost 5 bases and 7 bases, there was a span of 15 bases. CDR3 residues: CASSLWTRWEQYF. DNA of the CDR3: TGTGCCAGCAGCCTATGGACTCGGTGGGAGCAGTACTTC.

The V gene is TRBV25-1, the J gene TRBJ2-3; possible D gene TRBD2, 5 bases. V lost 3 bases, J lost 6 bases, and 16 bases lay in between. CDR1 is MGHDK, CDR2 SYGVNS, per germline. This CDR3 has 15 amino acids. The chain's CDR3 is CASSDLYLAADTQYF. The CDR3 DNA is TGTGCCAGCAGTGATTTATATCTAGCCGCTGATACGCAGTATTTT.

The chain carries TRBV24-1 and TRBJ2-1, with TRBD2 identical over 8 bases. The CDR3 runs to 14 residues. The V and J ends lost 9 bases and 9 bases, in that order; junction bases with no gene match: 12. Looked up from germline, CDR1 is KGHDR and CDR2 is SFDVKD. The CDR3 protein is CATSAGGGGIEQFF. The CDR3 DNA reads as TGTGCCACCTCCGCTGGGGGCGGGGGGATTGAGCAGTTCTTC.

The chain links TRBV2 to TRBJ2-1, with unresolved D. CDR3 length: 14 amino acids. V gave up 2 bases and J gave up 10 bases, with 15 bases separating them. The germline V gene has CDR1 SNHLY and CDR2 FYNNEI. The CDR3 bases are TGTGCCAGCAGTGAAAAATCGGTAGCTCAGGAGCAGTTCTTC. Amino acid sequence: CASSEKSVAQEQFF.

The rearrangement links TRBV28 to TRBJ2-7, with TRBD2 identical over 8 bases. CDR3 length: 14 residues. With 5 bases clipped from V and 4 bases from J, the junction kept 7 bases outside the gene matches. Germline-derived CDR1 and CDR2 are MDHEN and SYDVKM. The CDR3 nucleotides read TGTGCCAGCAGTCCGGCGGGGGGCCTGTACGAGCAGTACTTC. Translating it yields CASSPAGGLYEQYF.

V usage is TRBV28 and J usage is TRBJ1-1; no clear D. The V gene's germline CDR1 is MDHEN and CDR2 SYDVKM. The V gene lost 6 bases and the J gene lost 0 bases, with 20 bases spanning the gap. This CDR3 is built from 17 residues. CDR3 residues: CASSLDGEQILNTEAFF. The CDR3 nucleotides read TGTGCCAGCAGCCTCGATGGTGAACAGATTTTGAACACTGAAGCTTTCTTT.